This T cell receptor beta chain was observed in a study of blood T cell repertoires in COVID-19. This CDR3 region has 15 residues. Germline CDR1 is MNHEY and CDR2 is SVGEGT. V shed 6 bases, J shed 2 bases, and the junction held 7 bases outside the gene matches. Clones were sequenced by immunoSEQ multiplex PCR, and TCRdb holds only the in-frame ones, with some missing. The table has hundreds of thousands of clones, 88% seen once. The age range of participants was 18 to 89 years, with residence in about two dozen US areas. Participant-reported clinical history was the basis for cohort assignment. The rearrangement uses TRBV6-2 or TRBV6-3 and TRBJ2-7; 10 nucleotides agree with TRBD1. This TCR was recovered from a woman between 45 and 65 years old with acute COVID-19. The sequenced sample was PBMCs or T cells enriched from blood (not recorded which). The CDR3 DNA is TGTGCCAGCAGCCAACGGGACAGGGGTACCTACGAGCAGTACTTC. The encoded protein is CASSQRDRGTYEQYF.